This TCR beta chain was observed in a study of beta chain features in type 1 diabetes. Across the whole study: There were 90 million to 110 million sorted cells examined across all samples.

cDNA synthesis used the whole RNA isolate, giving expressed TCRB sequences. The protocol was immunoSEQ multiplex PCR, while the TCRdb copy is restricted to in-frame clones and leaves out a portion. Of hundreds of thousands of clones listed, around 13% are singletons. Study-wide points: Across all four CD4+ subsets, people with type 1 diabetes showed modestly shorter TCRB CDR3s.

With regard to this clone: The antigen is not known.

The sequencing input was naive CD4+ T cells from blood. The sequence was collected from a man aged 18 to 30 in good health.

For the CDR3, the DNA is TGTGCCAGTAGGTTCAGGGAAGCCGGGGAGCTGTTTTTT. The encoded protein is CASRFREAGELFF. This rearrangement joins TRBV19 to TRBJ2-2; maybe TRBD1 (5 bases). Germline V CDR1 and CDR2: LNHDA, SQIVND (reference sequence). This CDR3 comprises 13 residues. Trimming cost V 6 bases and J 6 bases, with 11 bases left between them.